Included here is one T cell receptor (beta chain) sequence, with context. The repertoire was sequenced with immunoSEQ multiplex PCR; TCRdb's copy has only in-frame clones and lacks some. The profile shows tens of thousands of clones, about 90% of them singletons. Trimming shortened V by 1 base and J by 3 bases, and 10 bases separated the two germline ends. Germline values: CDR1 MGHRA, CDR2 YSYEKL. The CDR3 is 15 residues long. This sample was taken from a study of control samples from healthy donors and cancer patients. The sequence was obtained from a woman between 45 and 65 years old with head and neck cancer. Specimen: PBMCs. The chain links TRBV4-1 to TRBJ1-5; D is possibly TRBD1 (6 bases). The CDR3: CASSQVRGVNQPQHF. CDR3 coding DNA: TGCGCCAGCAGCCAAGTCAGGGGAGTCAATCAGCCCCAGCATTTT.